The 7 T cell receptor beta chains presented below share a single source sample, sequenced in a study of response to subunit inactivated influenza vaccine. Each CDR3 protein gets one entry after TCRdb re-called the RT-PCR reads with MiXCR. Here the sample spans around 580,000 distinct CDR3 sequences, roughly 12% being singletons. Here the sequenced sample was PBMCs from blood, taken on the day of vaccination. The receptor set was obtained from a man aged 45-60 years who received an inactivated influenza vaccine.

This clonotype was observed many times. The V gene is TRBV7-8, the J gene TRBJ2-5; TRBD1 might be the D (5 bases). The V end lost 1 base, the J end lost 2 bases, and 8 bases lay between the germline ends. The germline gives CDR1 SGHVS, CDR2 FQNEAQ. This CDR3 is 14 amino acids long. In DNA form, the CDR3 reads TGTGCCAGCAGCTTAGACCCAGGGCAAGAGACCCAGTACTTC. It specifies CASSLDPGQETQYF.

Only a few counts were recorded for this clonotype. V gene TRBV28 combines with J gene TRBJ2-2; 10 bases align to TRBD1. The CDR3 is 13 amino acids. CDR1 is MDHEN, CDR2 SYDVKM, per germline. J lost 7 bases, V lost 10 bases, and 6 bases had no gene match. CDR3 sequence: CATLDRGDGELFF. CDR3 DNA: TGTGCCACCCTGGACAGGGGGGACGGGGAGCTGTTTTTT.

This clonotype was observed a few times. The rearrangement uses TRBV6-2 or TRBV6-3 and TRBJ1-5; D is unclear. The CDR3 spans 17 residues. V lost 2 bases and J 0 bases, leaving 14 bases between the germline ends. The germline V gene has CDR1 MNHEY and CDR2 SVGEGT. CDR3 sequence: CASSYRAMGYSNQPQHF. DNA of the CDR3: TGTGCCAGCAGTTACCGGGCTATGGGCTATAGCAATCAGCCCCAGCATTTT.

The sample holds a few counts of this clonotype. The rearrangement links TRBV12-3 or TRBV12-4 to TRBJ1-4; tentative D call: TRBD1 (5 bases). Trimming cost V 3 bases and J 10 bases, with 12 bases left between them. The CDR3 has 13 amino acids. The CDR3 reads CASSFKGTLKLFF. Written as DNA, the CDR3 is TGTGCCAGCAGTTTTAAGGGGACCTTAAAACTGTTTTTT.

In its sample, this clonotype was seen a few times. The rearrangement uses TRBV4-1 and TRBJ2-2, with TRBD2 identical over 9 bases. The ends lost 2 bases at V and 3 bases at J; junction bases unmatched: 7. This CDR3 has 17 amino acids. Per germline, CDR1 MGHRA and CDR2 YSYEKL. The CDR3 reads CASSQTIAGEDTGELFF. DNA for the CDR3: TGCGCCAGCAGCCAAACAATAGCGGGGGAGGACACCGGGGAGCTGTTTTTT.

This clonotype was found a few times. The chain has TRBV7-9 and TRBJ1-5; D ambiguous. The CDR3 sequence is 13 residues long. V shed 0 bases and J shed 6 bases, with 6 bases lying between them. From germline, CDR1 is SEHNR and CDR2 FQNEAQ (reference sequence). CDR3 amino acids: CASSLALSQPQHF. The CDR3 DNA reads TGTGCCAGCAGCTTAGCGCTGAGTCAGCCCCAGCATTTT.

This clonotype has just a few counts. The J gene is TRBJ2-7, the V gene TRBV27; 8 nucleotides agree with TRBD2. The CDR3 is made up of 16 amino acids. The V segment lost 2 bases and the J segment 4 bases; nucleotides outside the gene matches: 10. Per the germline V gene, CDR1 is MNHEY and CDR2 is SMNVEV (reference sequence). The CDR3 DNA reads as TGTGCCAGCAGTTTAGATCCTCGGGGGGGGATATACGAGCAGTACTTC. Its translation is CASSLDPRGGIYEQYF.